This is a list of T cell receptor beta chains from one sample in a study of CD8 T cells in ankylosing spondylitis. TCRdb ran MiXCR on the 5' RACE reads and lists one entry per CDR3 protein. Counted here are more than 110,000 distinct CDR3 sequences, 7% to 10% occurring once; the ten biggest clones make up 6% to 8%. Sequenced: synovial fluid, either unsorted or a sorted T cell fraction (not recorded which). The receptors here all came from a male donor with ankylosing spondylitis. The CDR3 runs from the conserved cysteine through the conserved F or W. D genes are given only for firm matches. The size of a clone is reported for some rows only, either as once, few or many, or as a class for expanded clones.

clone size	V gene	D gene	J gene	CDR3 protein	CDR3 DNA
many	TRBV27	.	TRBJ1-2	CASSLRGGRSHYGYTF	TGTGCCAGCAGTTTAAGGGGGGGTCGGTCGCACTATGGCTACACCTTC
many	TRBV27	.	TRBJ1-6	CASSKKGGGVSSPLHF	TGTGCCAGCAGTAAGAAAGGGGGGGGAGTTAGTTCACCCCTCCACTTT
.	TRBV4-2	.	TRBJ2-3	CASSRGSGPQTPDTQYF	TGTGCCAGCAGCCGTGGATCCGGACCGCAAACCCCAGATACGCAGTATTTT
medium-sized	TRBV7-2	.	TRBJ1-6	CASSLGGSYNSPLHF	TGTGCCAGCAGCTTAGGGGGCTCCTATAATTCACCCCTCCACTTT
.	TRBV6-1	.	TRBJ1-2	CASSLREQADGYTF	TGTGCCAGCAGCCTAAGAGAGCAGGCGGATGGCTACACCTTC
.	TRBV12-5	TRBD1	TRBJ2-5	CASGLVLGTGGETQYF	TGTGCTAGTGGTTTGGTACTAGGGACAGGGGGAGAGACCCAGTACTTC
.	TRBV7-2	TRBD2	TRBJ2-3	CASSPHIGEGQDTQYF	TGTGCCAGCAGCCCCCACATAGGGGAGGGCCAGGATACGCAGTATTTT
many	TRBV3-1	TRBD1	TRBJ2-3	CASSLNRDREGDTQYF	TGTGCCAGCAGCCTCAACCGGGACAGGGAAGGGGATACGCAGTATTTT
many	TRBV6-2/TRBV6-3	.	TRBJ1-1	CASSYPGRVNTEAFF	TGTGCCAGCAGTTACCCCGGCAGGGTGAACACTGAAGCTTTCTTT
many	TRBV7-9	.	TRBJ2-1	CASTTWGGHEQFF	TGTGCCAGCACCACCTGGGGGGGCCATGAGCAGTTCTTC
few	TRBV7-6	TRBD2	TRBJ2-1	CASSLAGRFNEQFF	TGTGCCAGCAGCTTAGCCGGGAGGTTCAATGAGCAGTTCTTC
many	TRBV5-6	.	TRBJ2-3	CASSLLYSDTQYF	TGTGCCAGCAGCTTACTCTATTCAGATACGCAGTATTTT
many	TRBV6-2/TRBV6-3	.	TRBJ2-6	CASSPGGAGANVLTF	TGTGCCAGCAGTCCCGGGGGCGCTGGGGCCAACGTCCTGACTTTC
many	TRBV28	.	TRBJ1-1	CASRSGREVEAFF	TGTGCCAGCAGGTCAGGGCGGGAAGTTGAAGCTTTCTTT
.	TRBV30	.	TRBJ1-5	CAWSAGVHQPQHF	TGTGCCTGGAGTGCAGGGGTACATCAGCCCCAGCATTTT
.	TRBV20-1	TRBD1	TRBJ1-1	CSASHQGAVGTEAFF	TGCAGTGCTTCTCACCAGGGGGCGGTGGGAACTGAAGCTTTCTTT
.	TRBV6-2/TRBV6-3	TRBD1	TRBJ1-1	CASSYLQGARHFVDTEAFF	TGTGCCAGCAGTTACTTACAGGGGGCGCGTCACTTTGTAGACACTGAAGCTTTCTTT
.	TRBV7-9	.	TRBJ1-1	CASSSDSTKAFF	TGTGCCAGCAGCTCGGACAGCACTAAAGCTTTCTTT
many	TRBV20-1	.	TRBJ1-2	CSATRGTLASLNYGYTF	TGCAGTGCTACCCGCGGGACACTTGCCTCCCTTAACTATGGCTACACCTTC
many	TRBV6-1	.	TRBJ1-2	CASNHRVDYGYTF	TGTGCCAGTAATCACAGGGTGGACTATGGCTACACCTTC
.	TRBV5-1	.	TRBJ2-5	CASSLRVQETQYF	TGCGCCAGCAGCTTGCGGGTCCAAGAGACCCAGTACTTC
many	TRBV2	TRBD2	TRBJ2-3	CASSGDYRTDTQYF	TGTGCCAGCAGTGGGGACTATCGCACAGATACGCAGTATTTT